These 3 T cell receptor beta chains came from one sample sequenced in a study of T-cell reconstitution after alpha-beta-depleted transplantation in children. TCRbeta library preparation incorporated unique molecular identifiers. TCRdb re-analysed the PCR reads in MiXCR, keeping a single row per CDR3 protein. The sample lists more than 500,000 distinct CDR3 sequences, 11% occurring once. Sequenced here: PBMCs, mostly from graft donor cells, sampled 180 days after TCRalphabeta/CD19-depleted stem cell transplant. All receptors derive from a female patient aged 2-9 years who had a stem cell transplant for aplastic anemia, so the T cells may come from the graft donor.

This clonotype has only a few counts. This chain connects TRBV4-3 to TRBJ2-1; TRBD2 matches at 9 bases. This CDR3 is 16 amino acids long. The trim removed 1 base at V and 8 bases at J, leaving 9 bases unmatched. Per the germline V gene, CDR1 is LGHNA and CDR2 is YSLEER. The CDR3 loop reads CASSQGLAEELDEQFF. In nucleotides, the CDR3 is TGCGCCAGCAGCCAAGGACTAGCGGAGGAGTTGGATGAGCAGTTCTTC.

V is TRBV15 and J is TRBJ1-6, with D possibly TRBD1 on 5 matching bases. The CDR3 runs to 15 residues. Germline V gene lookup returns CDR1 LNHNV and CDR2 YYDKDF (reference sequence). The V end was cut by 6 bases, the J end by 9 bases, with 18 bases between. The CDR3 DNA sequence: TGTGCCACCAGACCTATGACAGAAATGAGTTCACCCCTCCACTTT. It codes for CATRPMTEMSSPLHF.

This chain uses TRBV12-3 or TRBV12-4 with TRBJ2-1; D unclear. The ends were cut back, 9 bases at V and 2 bases at J, with 11 bases in the middle. The CDR3 has 13 residues. Here the CDR3 reads CASQVDTYNEQFF. In DNA, the CDR3 is TGTGCCAGTCAGGTAGACACCTACAATGAGCAGTTCTTC.